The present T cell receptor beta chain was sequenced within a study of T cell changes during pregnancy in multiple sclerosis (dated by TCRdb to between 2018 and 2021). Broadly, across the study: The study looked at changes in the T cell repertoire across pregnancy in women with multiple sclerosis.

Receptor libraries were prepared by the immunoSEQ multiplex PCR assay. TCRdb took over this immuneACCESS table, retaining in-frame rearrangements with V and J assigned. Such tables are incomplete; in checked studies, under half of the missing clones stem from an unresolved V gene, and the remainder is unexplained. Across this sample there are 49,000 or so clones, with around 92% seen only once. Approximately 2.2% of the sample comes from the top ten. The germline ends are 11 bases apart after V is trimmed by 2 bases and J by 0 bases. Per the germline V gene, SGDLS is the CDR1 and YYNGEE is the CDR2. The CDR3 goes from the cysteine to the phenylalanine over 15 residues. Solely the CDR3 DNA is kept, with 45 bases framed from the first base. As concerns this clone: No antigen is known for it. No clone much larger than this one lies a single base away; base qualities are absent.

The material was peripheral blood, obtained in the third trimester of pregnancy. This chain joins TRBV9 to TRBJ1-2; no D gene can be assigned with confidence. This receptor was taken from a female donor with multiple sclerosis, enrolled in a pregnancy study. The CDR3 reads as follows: CASSVYDTSNYGYTF. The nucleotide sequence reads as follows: TGTGCCAGCAGCGTCTACGACACCTCTAACTATGGCTACACCTTC. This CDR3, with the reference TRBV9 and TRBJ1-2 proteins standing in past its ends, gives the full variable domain DSGVTQTPKHLITATGQRVTLRCSPRSGDLSVYWYQQSLDQGLQFLIQYYNGEERAKGNILERFSAQQFPDLHSELNLSSLELGDSALYFCASSVYDTSNYGYTFGSGTRLTVV.